A single sample gave rise to the 25 T cell receptor beta chains below, sequenced in a study of radiotherapy plus CTLA-4 blockade in lung cancer. Repertoires were generated with immunoSEQ multiplex PCR, while TCRdb's copy carries only in-frame clones and drops some. This sample yields tens of thousands of clones, of which approximately 76% are seen a single time; around 10% belongs to the top ten. The input for sequencing was peripheral blood, taken from a patient treated with radiotherapy plus ipilimumab. The receptors originated from a human donor with non-small cell lung cancer who had stable disease on radiotherapy plus ipilimumab.

This clone was observed a handful of times. The V gene is TRBV7-2, the J gene TRBJ1-1; possible D gene TRBD1, 6 bases. V lost 1 base and J 6 bases, leaving 18 bases between the germline ends. CDR1 and CDR2 from the germline V gene are SGHTA and FQGNSA. The CDR3 runs to 16 residues. CDR3 protein: CASSLENTGRGSEAFF. CDR3 sequence (DNA): TGTGCCAGCAGCTTAGAGAACACAGGGAGGGGGTCTGAAGCTTTCTTT.

The gene calls are TRBV29-1 and TRBJ1-5; no reliable D call. Germline CDR1 reads SQVTM; CDR2 reads ANQGSEA. V was clipped by 4 bases and J by 0 bases, with 7 bases between them. The CDR3 is 13 residues long. The CDR3 region has the DNA TGCAGCGTTGGGGAACATAGCAATCAGCCCCAGCATTTT. Amino acids: CSVGEHSNQPQHF. Complete variable domain (other parts from reference TRBV29-1 and TRBJ1-5): SAVISQKPSRDICQRGTSLTIQCQVDSQVTMMFWYRQQPGQSLTLIATANQGSEATYESGFVIDKFPISRPNLTFSTLTVSNMSPEDSSIYLCSVGEHSNQPQHFGDGTRLSIL.

The chain links TRBV30 to TRBJ1-1; 8 bases line up with TRBD1. From germline, CDR1 is GTSNPN and CDR2 SVGIG (reference sequence). The CDR3 extends over 13 amino acids. V trimming: 7 bases; J trimming: 3 bases; junction bases outside the gene matches: 7. CDR3 loop: CAFRTGLDTEAFF. In DNA, the CDR3 is TGTGCCTTCAGGACAGGGCTGGACACTGAAGCTTTCTTT.

The chain joins TRBV2 to TRBJ1-4, with D hard to call. Trimming cost V 7 bases and J 0 bases, with 12 bases left between them. The length of the CDR3 is 15 residues. Germline CDR1 SNHLY, CDR2 FYNNEI. The CDR3 region is CASTNRLATNEKLFF. CDR3 in DNA: TGTGCCAGCACTAACAGACTTGCAACTAATGAAAAACTGTTTTTT.

This clone was seen a single time. The gene calls are TRBV28 and TRBJ2-5; a possible D gene is TRBD2 (6 bases). The V and J ends lost 3 bases and 5 bases respectively, with 10 bases between them. Germline values: CDR1 MDHEN, CDR2 SYDVKM. The CDR3 consists of 13 residues. The CDR3 DNA reads as TGTGCCAGCAGTTTTGGGGGGAGGGAGACCCAGTACTTC. This gives the protein CASSFGGRETQYF. The whole variable domain, filled in from reference TRBV28 and TRBJ2-5, reads DVKVTQSSRYLVKRTGEKVFLECVQDMDHENMFWYRQDPGLGLRLIYFSYDVKMKEKGDIPEGYSVSREKKERFSLILESASTNQTSMYLCASSFGGRETQYFGPGTRLLVL.

The genes are TRBV16 and TRBJ1-5, with 8 bases lining up with TRBD1. Trimming at V came to 4 bases and at J to 4 bases, leaving 15 bases not matched to a gene. The CDR3 sequence is 18 residues long. CDR1 and CDR2 from the germline V gene are KGHSY and FQNENV. The CDR3 region has the DNA TGTGCCAGCAGCCTACACGGATGGACAACAGGGGGTAATCAGCCCCAGCATTTT. Protein: CASSLHGWTTGGNQPQHF.

This chain links TRBV10-3 with TRBJ1-6; D is undetermined. Germline CDR1 is ENHRY and CDR2 is SYGVKD. This CDR3 has 13 residues. Between the trimmed V and J ends, which lost 3 bases and 6 bases, there was a span of 6 bases. The CDR3 DNA reads as TGTGCCATCAGTGAACTTTTTAATTCACCCCTCCACTTT. Translated, it gives CAISELFNSPLHF.

The V and J genes are TRBV7-9 and TRBJ2-1, with TRBD1 as a possible D gene (5 bases). Germline values: CDR1 SEHNR, CDR2 FQNEAQ (reference sequence). The CDR3 covers 11 residues. Trimming removed 5 bases from V and 8 bases from J, with 7 bases in between. The CDR3 nucleotides read TGTGCCAGCAGCAGCAGGGATGAGCAGTTCTTC. This sequence encodes CASSSRDEQFF.

V usage is TRBV9 and J usage is TRBJ2-3, with D perhaps matching TRBD1 (6 bases). Germline CDR1 and CDR2: SGDLS and YYNGEE. The CDR3 is 18 amino acids. V was cut by 4 bases and J by 2 bases, with 23 bases left in between. The CDR3 here is CASSQGIPAPSLTDTQYF. The CDR3 region has the DNA TGTGCCAGCAGCCAGGGGATTCCAGCCCCCTCTCTCACAGATACGCAGTATTTT.

This clone appeared a few times. The chain couples TRBV4-3 to TRBJ1-6; tentatively, D is TRBD1 (5 bases). CDR1 and CDR2 (germline): LGHNA, YSLEER. The length of the CDR3 is 15 residues. Trimming shortened V by 1 base and J by 8 bases, and 12 bases separated the two germline ends. CDR3 residues: CASSQGVQGDSPLHF. CDR3 bases: TGCGCCAGCAGCCAAGGAGTTCAGGGAGATTCACCCCTCCACTTT.

This clone was observed a few times. The V call is TRBV2, the J call TRBJ2-1; D gene uncertain. V lost 4 bases, J lost 5 bases, and 9 bases lay in between. In germline, CDR1 is SNHLY, CDR2 FYNNEI. This CDR3 spans 13 amino acids. As DNA, the CDR3 is TGTGCCAGCAGTGTGAGGAACCACAATGAGCAGTTCTTC. It is translated as CASSVRNHNEQFF. The whole variable domain, remainder taken from reference TRBV2 and TRBJ2-1, is EPEVTQTPSHQVTQMGQEVILRCVPISNHLYFYWYRQILGQKVEFLVSFYNNEISEKSEIFDDQFSVERPDGSNFTLKIRSTKLEDSAMYFCASSVRNHNEQFFGPGTRLTVL.

This sequence joins TRBV9 and TRBJ2-1; the D gene is possibly TRBD2 (6 bases). V dropped 4 bases and J dropped 10 bases, with 21 bases sitting between them. This CDR3 contains 15 residues. Germline lookup yields CDR1 SGDLS and CDR2 YYNGEE. In DNA, the CDR3 is TGTGCCAGCAGCCCCGTGGGCGGGGCGGCGTGGGAGCAGTTCTTC. Protein product: CASSPVGGAAWEQFF.

The chain combines TRBV27 with TRBJ2-1, with 12 bases aligning to TRBD1. CDR3 length equals 16 residues. V trimming: 4 bases; J trimming: 7 bases; junction bases outside the gene matches: 8. The germline V gene encodes CDR1 MNHEY and CDR2 SMNVEV (reference sequence). This CDR3 reads CASSSPGTGGKNEQFF. The CDR3 nucleotides are TGTGCCAGCAGTTCACCCGGGACAGGGGGCAAGAATGAGCAGTTCTTC.

The chain is built from TRBV10-1 and TRBJ1-1; 8 nucleotides agree with TRBD1. Losses at the gene ends were 6 bases for V and 5 bases for J; bases not matched to a gene: 5. The CDR3 is made up of 13 amino acids. Germline assignment: CDR1 WNHNN and CDR2 SYGVQD (reference sequence). The CDR3 region has the DNA TGCGCCAGCAGAGGACAGGGACGGACTGAAGCTTTCTTT. This gives the protein CASRGQGRTEAFF.

This clone was counted a single time. V gene TRBV7-2 combines with J gene TRBJ1-3; 8 bases match TRBD1. V gave up 5 bases and J gave up 2 bases; unmatched junction bases: 14. CDR1 and CDR2 from the germline V gene are SGHTA and FQGNSA. This CDR3 is 18 amino acids long. The CDR3 loop reads CASSPVRGRLSPGNTIYF. The CDR3, as DNA: TGTGCCAGCAGCCCCGTCAGGGGGCGACTATCGCCTGGAAACACCATATATTTT.

In this sample, this clone turned up once. This rearrangement joins TRBV5-6 to TRBJ1-2, with a weak D call TRBD1 (5 bases). The CDR3 runs to 14 residues. V lost 4 bases to trimming and J lost 1 base, with 11 bases between them. Germline V lookup: CDR1 SGHDT, CDR2 YYEEEE. The CDR3 DNA sequence: TGTGCCAGCAGCCCCTCGACAGTTAACTATGGCTACACCTTC. This encodes CASSPSTVNYGYTF.

The V and J genes are TRBV12-2 and TRBJ2-7; the DNA was not compared with TRBD1, the D call given in the table. TRBV12-2 is a pseudogene. The CDR3 length is 15 residues. The CDR3 DNA reads as TGTGCAAGTCGCTCATTCGGAACAGCCACCTACGAGCAGTACGTC. The encoded protein is CASRSFGTATYEQYV.

Worth noting for this clone: Other nucleotide sequences from this sample produce the same CDR3. The chain combines TRBV13 with TRBJ2-1; D remains unclear. Between the trimmed V and J ends, which lost 0 bases and 0 bases, there was a span of 6 bases. The CDR3 contains 15 residues. Germline loops: CDR1 PRHDT, CDR2 FYEKMQ (reference sequence). CDR3 nucleotides: TGTGCCAGCAGCTTAGGACGGAGCTCCTACAATGAGCAGTTCTTC. It specifies CASSLGRSSYNEQFF. Supplemented by reference TRBV13 and TRBJ2-1, the full variable domain reads AAGVIQSPRHLIKEKRETATLKCYPIPRHDTVYWYQQGPGQDPQFLISFYEKMQSDKGSIPDRFSAQQFSDYHSELNMSSLELGDSALYFCASSLGRSSYNEQFFGPGTRLTVL.

The chain has TRBV5-1 and TRBJ1-2; D possibly corresponds to TRBD1 (5 bases). In germline, CDR1 is SGHRS, CDR2 YFSETQ. This CDR3 has 13 amino acids. Trimming stripped 4 bases from V and 1 base from J, with 8 bases between. CDR3 sequence: CASSPRDNYGYTF. CDR3 nucleotides: TGCGCCAGCAGCCCCAGGGATAACTATGGCTACACCTTC.

This clone appeared a few times. Other DNA sequences within the sample encode an identical CDR3. The J gene is TRBJ2-4, the V gene TRBV4-3; the match to TRBD1 covers 7 bases. The ends lost 0 bases at V and 6 bases at J; junction bases unmatched: 2. CDR3 length equals 14 residues. CDR1 is LGHNA, CDR2 YSLEER, per germline. CDR3 DNA sequence: TGCGCCAGCAGCCAAGACCGGGACAGAAACATTCAGTACTTC. Translating it yields CASSQDRDRNIQYF.

V gene TRBV5-4 combines with J gene TRBJ2-1, with D perhaps matching TRBD1 (6 bases). The CDR3 runs 15 residues. Per the germline V gene, CDR1 is SGHNT and CDR2 is YYREEE (reference sequence). V lost 1 base and J lost 5, with 13 bases in between. The CDR3 sequence: CASSLWTVPHNEQFF. The DNA of the CDR3 is TGTGCCAGCAGCTTGTGGACAGTTCCACACAATGAGCAGTTCTTC.

This chain links TRBV28 with TRBJ2-6; D not certain. Per the germline V gene, CDR1 is MDHEN and CDR2 is SYDVKM. The CDR3 extends over 13 amino acids. Trimming cost V 10 bases and J 2 bases, with 9 bases left between them. Here the CDR3 DNA reads TGTGCCACCCTAATCCCTGGGGCCAACGTCCTGACTTTC. It yields the protein CATLIPGANVLTF.

This sequence joins TRBV11-2 and TRBJ1-1; D possibly corresponds to TRBD1 (5 bases). The V end was cut by 1 base, the J end by 5 bases, with 8 bases between. This CDR3 is built from 13 residues. Looked up from germline, CDR1 is SGHAT and CDR2 is FQNNGV. CDR3 residues: CASSLGRGTEAFF. The CDR3 DNA is TGTGCCAGCAGCTTAGGGCGGGGGACTGAAGCTTTCTTT.

The rearrangement links TRBV9 to TRBJ1-1, with 9 bases matching TRBD1. This CDR3 has 15 amino acids. V trimming: 2 bases; J trimming: 5 bases; junction bases outside the gene matches: 7. CDR1 and CDR2 from the germline V gene are SGDLS and YYNGEE. The CDR3 reads CASSVLGQGNTEAFF. In nucleotides, the CDR3 is TGTGCCAGCAGCGTCCTCGGACAGGGGAATACTGAAGCTTTCTTT.

In DNA, the CDR3 is TGTGCCAGCAGTCTAGGCCCCACAGATACGCAGTATTTT. As protein: CASSLGPTDTQYF. The chain carries TRBV28 and TRBJ2-3; D gene unclear. Germline CDR1 reads MDHEN; CDR2 reads SYDVKM. CDR3 length: 13 amino acids. Between the trimmed V and J ends, which lost 5 bases and 2 bases, there was a span of 8 bases.